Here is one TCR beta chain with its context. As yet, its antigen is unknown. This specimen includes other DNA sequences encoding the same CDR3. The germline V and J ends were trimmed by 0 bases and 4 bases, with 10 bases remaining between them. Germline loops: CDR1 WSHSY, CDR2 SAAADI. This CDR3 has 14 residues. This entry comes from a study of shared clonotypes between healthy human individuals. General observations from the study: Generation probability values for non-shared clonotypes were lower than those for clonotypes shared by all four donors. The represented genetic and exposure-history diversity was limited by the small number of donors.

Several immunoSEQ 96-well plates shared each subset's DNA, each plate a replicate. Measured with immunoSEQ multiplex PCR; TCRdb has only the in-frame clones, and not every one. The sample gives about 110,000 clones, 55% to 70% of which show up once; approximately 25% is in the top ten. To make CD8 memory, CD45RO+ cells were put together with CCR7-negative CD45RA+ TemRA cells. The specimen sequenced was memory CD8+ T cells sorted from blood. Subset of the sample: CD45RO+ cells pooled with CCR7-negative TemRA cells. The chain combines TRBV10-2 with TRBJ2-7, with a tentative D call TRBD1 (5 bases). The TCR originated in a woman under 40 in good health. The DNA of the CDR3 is TGCGCCAGCAGTGAGTCGTGGGGCCCGTACGAGCAGTACTTC. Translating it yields CASSESWGPYEQYF.